In its sample, the clone carrying this TCR beta chain was seen once. The data are from a study of shared clonotypes between healthy human individuals. Profiling relied on immunoSEQ multiplex PCR, and the TCRdb table lists in-frame clones only, not all of them. This repertoire shows about 1.5 million clones, around 98% found once; its top ten account for around 0.47%. Source material: naive CD4+ T cells sorted from blood. Subset of the sample: CD45RA+ positively selected. The TCR was taken from a man under 40 in good health.

The CDR3 nucleotides read TGTGCCAGCAGCGCCCTCTTAGCGGGACCAGCGAACACCGGGGAGCTGTTTTTT. It encodes CASSALLAGPANTGELFF. V and J are TRBV9 and TRBJ2-2, with TRBD2 matching over 8 bases. The CDR3 length is 18 residues. The V gene end was trimmed by 3 bases and the J gene end by 0 bases; junction bases not matched to a gene: 10. CDR1 and CDR2 from the germline V gene are SGDLS and YYNGEE.